These 20 T cell receptor beta chains came from one sample sequenced in a study of shared clonotypes between healthy human individuals. Assay used: immunoSEQ multiplex PCR; TCRdb lists only in-frame clones, some missing. The sample lists approximately 2,300,000 clones, 85% to 95% occurring once. The sequenced material came from naive CD4+ T cells from PBMCs. The subset was: CD45RA+ positively selected. Source of these receptors: a man aged 18 to 35 in good health. Some clones in this sample may be carry-over from other donors' samples.

The chain recombines TRBV18 with TRBJ2-7; D uncertain. The CDR3 is 16 amino acids. Per germline, CDR1 KGHSH and CDR2 LQKENI. The germline V and J ends were trimmed by 2 bases and 0 bases, with 14 bases remaining between them. The CDR3 sequence: CASSPVIRDASYEQYF. The CDR3 coding sequence is TGTGCCAGCTCACCAGTCATCCGAGACGCCTCCTACGAGCAGTACTTC.

The chain employs TRBV5-4 and TRBJ2-3; D is perhaps TRBD2 (6 bases). Trimming shortened V by 4 bases and J by 6 bases, and 12 bases separated the two germline ends. CDR1 is SGHNT, CDR2 YYREEE, per germline (reference sequence). The CDR3 has 13 residues. The DNA for the CDR3 is TGTGCCAGCAGCCCCCGGGAGTTTGATACGCAGTATTTT. It is translated as CASSPREFDTQYF. The full variable domain, completed using reference TRBV5-4 and TRBJ2-3, is ETGVTQSPTHLIKTRGQQVTLRCSSQSGHNTVSWYQQALGQGPQFIFQYYREEENGRGNFPPRFSGLQFPNYSSELNVNALELDDSALYLCASSPREFDTQYFGPGTRLTVL.

The chain recombines TRBV7-8 with TRBJ1-5, with a possible D match to TRBD1 (5 bases). The V gene's germline CDR1 is SGHVS and CDR2 FQNEAQ. Trimming removed 6 bases from V and 1 base from J, with 16 bases in between. The CDR3 has 16 residues. Written as DNA, the CDR3 is TGTGCCAGCAGACGGGCAGGTGGACAAAGCAATCAGCCCCAGCATTTT. Translating it yields CASRRAGGQSNQPQHF. Based on the CDR3 plus reference TRBV7-8 and TRBJ1-5, the full variable domain is GAGVSQSPRYKVAKRGQDVALRCDPISGHVSLFWYQQALGQGPEFLTYFQNEAQLDKSGLPSDRFFAERPEGSVSTLKIQRTQQEDSAVYLCASRRAGGQSNQPQHFGDGTRLSIL.

The J gene is TRBJ2-1, the V gene TRBV5-6; 7 nucleotides agree with TRBD1. The CDR3 covers 12 residues. The germline gives CDR1 SGHDT, CDR2 YYEEEE. V shed 4 bases, J shed 15 bases, and the junction held 10 bases outside the gene matches. CDR3 in amino acids: CASSQSGTDRFF. CDR3 nucleotides: TGTGCCAGCAGCCAGTCCGGGACAGATCGGTTCTTC.

This rearrangement joins TRBV18 to TRBJ2-1; 8 bases map to TRBD2. With V trimmed by 6 bases and J by 9 bases, 16 bases remained unmatched. The CDR3 has 16 residues. Germline V gene data show CDR1 as KGHSH and CDR2 as LQKENI. CDR3 region: CASSLTGPSGSGEQFF. In DNA form, the CDR3 reads TGTGCCAGCTCCCTCACTGGTCCCAGCGGGAGCGGTGAGCAGTTCTTC.

The V call is TRBV5-1, the J call TRBJ2-3; TRBD2 agrees at 10 bases. V shed 0 bases and J 3 bases; nucleotides not matched to a gene: 7. The CDR3 length is 17 residues. Per germline, CDR1 SGHRS and CDR2 YFSETQ. The CDR3 DNA reads TGCGCCAGCAGCTTGGCTAGCGGGAGTGGTGGGACAGATACGCAGTATTTT. Translation gives CASSLASGSGGTDTQYF.

This chain connects TRBV5-5 to TRBJ2-2; no clear D. Deletions cut 1 base from V and 5 bases from J, with 12 bases between. This CDR3 comprises 15 residues. From germline, CDR1 is SGHKS and CDR2 YYEKEE (reference sequence). The CDR3 DNA reads as TGTGCCAGCAGCTTGTCTGGCAGGCAGACCGGGGAGCTGTTTTTT. It yields the protein CASSLSGRQTGELFF.

This clone is a singleton in its sample. The same CDR3 also results from other DNA sequences found in this sample. The rearrangement joins TRBV28 to TRBJ1-3; D call uncertain. The CDR3 consists of 14 residues. V lost 2 bases to trimming and J lost 0 bases, with 5 bases between them. Germline CDR1 MDHEN, CDR2 SYDVKM. The CDR3 protein is CASSLRSSGNTIYF. CDR3 nucleotides: TGTGCCAGCAGTTTAAGAAGCTCTGGAAACACCATATATTTT.

V usage is TRBV7-2 and J usage is TRBJ1-5; tentatively, D is TRBD1 (5 bases). The CDR3 runs to 14 residues. Germline CDR1 and CDR2: SGHTA and FQGNSA. Trimming took 4 bases from V and 4 from J, leaving 11 bases between them. CDR3 amino acids: CASSYTGPNQPQHF. The DNA of the CDR3 is TGTGCCAGCAGCTACACAGGACCTAATCAGCCCCAGCATTTT.

CDR3 residues: CASRFRAGSQGEQFF. The CDR3 nucleotides read TGTGCCAGCAGATTCAGGGCGGGTTCGCAGGGTGAGCAGTTCTTC. The chain links TRBV7-8 to TRBJ2-1; D may match TRBD1 or TRBD2 (5 bases each). This CDR3 comprises 15 residues. Germline V gene lookup returns CDR1 SGHVS and CDR2 FQNEAQ. V lost 6 bases to trimming and J lost 9 bases, with 21 bases between them. Supplemented by reference TRBV7-8 and TRBJ2-1, the full variable domain reads GAGVSQSPRYKVAKRGQDVALRCDPISGHVSLFWYQQALGQGPEFLTYFQNEAQLDKSGLPSDRFFAERPEGSVSTLKIQRTQQEDSAVYLCASRFRAGSQGEQFFGPGTRLTVL.

The J gene is TRBJ2-7, the V gene TRBV18; 8 bases match TRBD1. Germline trimming cut 2 bases from V and 4 bases from J; bases unmatched to any gene: 7. CDR1 and CDR2 from the germline V gene are KGHSH and LQKENI. This CDR3 contains 15 residues. Here the CDR3 reads CASSPIPQGGYEQYF. CDR3 DNA sequence: TGTGCCAGCTCACCAATCCCACAGGGGGGTTACGAGCAGTACTTC.

J is TRBJ2-1 and V is TRBV10-3, with TRBD2 identical over 14 bases. CDR1 ENHRY and CDR2 SYGVKD come from the germline V gene. The CDR3 has 14 residues. V lost 6 bases, J lost 9 bases, and 4 bases stayed unmatched. The CDR3 nucleotides read TGTGCCATCAGGACTAGCGGGAGGGCAGGTGAGCAGTTCTTC. Translated: CAIRTSGRAGEQFF.

V usage is TRBV11-2 and J usage is TRBJ2-1, with D hard to call. Germline CDR1 is SGHAT and CDR2 is FQNNGV. The CDR3 loop spans 13 amino acids. Trimming shortened V by 4 bases and J by 0 bases, and 4 bases separated the two germline ends. The CDR3 here is CASSWGSYNEQFF. As DNA, the CDR3 is TGTGCCAGCAGCTGGGGCTCCTACAATGAGCAGTTCTTC.

V gene TRBV28 combines with J gene TRBJ1-2, with 9 bases fitting TRBD1. Germline values: CDR1 MDHEN, CDR2 SYDVKM. After removal of 7 bases from V and 3 bases from J, the junction contained 6 bases not matched to a gene. The CDR3 consists of 14 residues. The CDR3 nucleotides read TGTGCCAGCACTTCCGGGACAGGGCACTATGGCTACACCTTC. Translation: CASTSGTGHYGYTF.

In this sample, this clone turned up a few times. The chain carries TRBV18 and TRBJ1-3, with no clear D. Germline lookup yields CDR1 KGHSH and CDR2 LQKENI. Deletions cut 2 bases from V and 11 bases from J, with 13 bases between. The CDR3 is 13 residues long. The CDR3 here is CASSPSGSIPIYF. DNA of the CDR3: TGTGCCAGCTCACCAAGTGGAAGCATCCCCATATATTTT.

With regard to this clone: At the DNA level, this CDR3 is encoded by other sequences in the same sample as well. The chain employs TRBV27 and TRBJ2-2, with D tentatively TRBD2 (5 bases). With 3 bases removed from V and 1 base from J, the gap between germline ends came to 9 bases. The germline CDR1 and CDR2 sequences are MNHEY and SMNVEV (reference sequence). This CDR3 has 15 amino acids. CDR3 loop: CASSFRGRNTGELFF. CDR3 nucleotide sequence: TGTGCCAGCAGTTTTAGAGGGCGGAACACCGGGGAGCTGTTTTTT.

CDR3 loop: CASSFDRAAYGYTF. CDR3 bases: TGTGCCAGCAGCTTTGACAGGGCGGCCTATGGCTACACCTTC. The chain uses TRBV7-2 and TRBJ1-2; 7 bases are a match to TRBD1. With V trimmed by 3 bases and J by 4 bases, 5 bases remained unmatched. The CDR3 totals 14 residues. Per the germline V gene, CDR1 is SGHTA and CDR2 is FQGNSA.

This clone was counted between two and nine times. The chain employs TRBV30 and TRBJ2-2; D is unclear. The CDR3 loop spans 12 amino acids. Trimming left V 0 bases short and J 10 bases short, with 9 bases between. CDR1 and CDR2 (germline): GTSNPN, SVGIG (reference sequence). CDR3 amino acids: CAWSVRGEELFF. Written as DNA, the CDR3 is TGTGCCTGGAGTGTACGTGGAGAGGAGCTGTTTTTT.

This chain links TRBV6-5 with TRBJ2-7, with 7 bases fitting TRBD2. Per the germline V gene, CDR1 is MNHEY and CDR2 is SVGAGI. The CDR3 extends over 14 amino acids. The J segment lost 7 bases and the V segment lost 6 bases, leaving 12 bases of the junction unmatched. CDR3 nucleotides: TGTGCCAGCAGCCAAGCGGGACCGACCAAAGAGCAGTACTTC. Its protein is CASSQAGPTKEQYF.

The J gene is TRBJ1-1, the V gene TRBV5-1; tentatively, D is TRBD1 (6 bases). This CDR3 is 16 amino acids long. The V gene's germline CDR1 is SGHRS and CDR2 YFSETQ. V lost 3 bases, J lost 5 bases, and 20 bases lay in between. The CDR3 sequence: CASSSNPSRGGTEAFF. Here the CDR3 DNA reads TGCGCCAGCAGCTCCAATCCATCCAGGGGTGGGACTGAAGCTTTCTTT.